This section outlines one T cell receptor (beta chain) sequence together with its context. Its antigen is as yet unknown. These data belong to a study of neurological immune-mediated disorders. Whole-study findings and limits: None of the CDR3 amino acid sequences of expanded clones were shared across subjects, and this suggested private repertoires in all groups.

Germline V gives CDR1 SGHTA, CDR2 FQGNSA. V dropped 2 bases and J dropped 6 bases, with 9 bases sitting between them. The CDR3 is 13 residues long. TCRdb itself ran the 5' RACE reads through MiXCR, one entry per CDR3 protein. The sample lists roughly 62,000 distinct CDR3 sequences, 3.7% occurring once. The specimen sequenced was PBMCs. The V and J genes are TRBV7-2 and TRBJ2-3; D gene unclear. The clonotype was recovered from a woman aged 45-65 years with multiple sclerosis. The CDR3 DNA follows: TGTGCCAGCAGCTTATCTCGGGTCGATACGCAGTATTTT. The encoded protein is CASSLSRVDTQYF.